This entry is about one T cell receptor delta chain. A few counts support this clone. Its antigen is not yet known. No quality values exist for individual bases; no much larger clone is one base distant. This specimen belongs to a study of Vδ1+ human thymocytes (dated by TCRdb to the late 2010s). At the level of the whole study: As a data resource, the study described the mRNA-level TRG and TRD CDR3 repertoires found in highly purified Vdelta1+ thymocytes taken from young children. Validation of the multiplex-based CDR3 amplicon strategy against 5'RACE-based CDR3 amplicon generation methods had been performed previously. On the study overall, not on this receptor specifically: No clustering by age or sex was observed, so analyses did not stratify donors by these variables. Because unexpected Vdelta2 sequences could lead to misinterpretation of bulk repertoire data, the authors recommended using highly purified populations and validating at the single-cell level. Thymic TRG and TRD repertoires appeared highly polyclonal with Gaussian CDR3 length distributions, unlike oligoclonal peripheral blood repertoires. Despite high sort purity, about 22% of thymic TRD sequences were Vdelta2 (and few Vdelta3), unlike peripheral blood Vdelta1+ controls. Many TRG clonotypes were shared between donors (up to about 7x10^3), whereas TRD repertoires were essentially private (max roughly 120 shared).

From the cysteine up to the phenylalanine, the CDR3 has a length of 22 residues. Only the CDR3 portion is preserved as DNA: 66 bases, with reading frame beginning at the first base. CDR1 and CDR2, looked up from the germline V gene, are TSWWSYY and QGS. Unmatched junction bases come to 23, with V trimmed by 2 bases and J by 2 bases. Thymic samples were depleted of alphabeta T cells, then CD3+ TCRVdelta1+ TCRVdelta2- thymocytes were FACS-sorted. Sorted Vdelta1+ thymocyte purity ranged from about 96% to 99.6%. The thymic specimens were obtained from 7 to 9 paediatric patients who were undergoing corrective cardiac surgery and ranged in age from about 5 days to 16 months. After the thymic tissue was dispersed, mononuclear cells were isolated using a Histopaque-1077 density gradient. The staining antibodies were anti-TCRVdelta1 clone TS8.2, anti-TCRVdelta2 clone B6, anti-CD3 clone HIT3a and anti-TCRalphabeta clone IP26.

RNA extraction was carried out with the RNeasy mini kit, and reverse transcription was then done using Superscript III. To generate the CDR3 amplicons, a multiplex PCR was run using pooled V-gene forward primers together with a constant-region reverse primer that carried Illumina adaptor overhangs. After gel purification, the amplicons were indexed with Nextera index primers over eight extra PCR cycles and then purified using AMPure XP beads. Sequencing of the libraries was done on an Illumina MiSeq using paired-end 250 bp reads, dual indexing and a roughly 19% PhiX spike-in. Concerning the study's data processing: Read quality was checked with FastQC, and TRG read pairs were merged using ea-utils fastq-join. IMGT/HighV-QUEST was used to annotate sequences, retaining only productive sequences with an unambiguous V-gene assignment, and each clonotype was defined by an identical CDR3 sequence. For downstream analysis, the tools were VDJtools 1.1.1, tcR 2.2.3, Treemap and vegan Shannon diversity in R 3.4.4. Clone calls in TCRdb were regenerated from the public reads with CATT, after which identical DNA sequences shared one row. The V and J calls come from TCRdb's annotation, not from the publication. The sample table shows about 58,000 delta-chain clones, and roughly 16% are seen once. The ten largest clonotypes hold 0.3% to 0.45% of the sample.

The TCR comes from a girl under three years old who had congenital heart surgery. The chain couples TRDV1 to TRDJ1; 10 middle bases align to TRDD3. The sample taken for sequencing was Vdelta1+ gamma-delta thymocytes from the thymus. Read against the paper, the sample's cell subset or site label means: FACS-sorted CD3+ TCRalphabeta- TCRVdelta1+ TCRVdelta2- thymocytes. The bases read TGTGCTCTTGGGGAAAGAAAATTTAATACTGGGGGATCCCCCCCGTGGACCGATAAACTCATCTTT. Translated, this gives CALGERKFNTGGSPPWTDKLIF.